This TCR beta chain was sequenced for a study of cytomegalovirus exposure and HLA in healthy donors. Study conclusions and caveats: TCR sequences were mostly rare, though some public TCRs occurred in many donors. A few of the chains that were CMV-associated were confirmed in vitro to be specific for CMV antigens.

On this clone: The target antigen is unknown.

Profiled with immunoSEQ multiplex PCR; TCRdb holds only in-frame clones, not every one. The table shows tens of thousands of clones, with 84% occurring only once. Separation from the approximately 690-subject first cohort characterized the 120-subject validation cohort, to which the donors belonged. V was shortened by 5 bases and J by 6 bases, with 14 bases between the two germline ends. Per germline, CDR1 LNHDA and CDR2 SQIVND (reference sequence). The length of the CDR3 is 14 residues. The chain recombines TRBV19 with TRBJ2-1; D gene unclear. Specimen: PBMCs. The sequence was collected from a woman younger than 30 in good health and CMV-seropositive. CDR3 coding DNA: TGTGCCAGTAGTGGCGGTGGCCGGATCAATGAGCAGTTCTTC. This encodes CASSGGGRINEQFF.